These 26 T cell receptor beta chains were all obtained from the same sample, sequenced in a study of blood T cell repertoires in COVID-19 (TCRdb year 2020). Receptor libraries were prepared by the immunoSEQ multiplex PCR assay. TCRdb stores this immuneACCESS table with in-frame sequences only. Part of the clones is absent; in the studies checked, under half of the shortfall reflects unresolved V genes, and no reason is known for the rest. Present in this sample are 200,000 to 250,000 clones, nearly 90% of which were seen just once. Jointly, the top ten make up about 15% of the sample. Specimen: PBMCs or T cells enriched from blood (not recorded which). The origin of the receptors is a man aged 30 to 45 who had been exposed to COVID-19.

The rearrangement uses TRBV12-3 or TRBV12-4 and TRBJ1-1; no clear D. This CDR3 contains 13 residues. Trimming stripped 1 base from V and 6 bases from J, with 9 bases between. CDR3 loop: CASSLGGGAEAFF. CDR3 coding DNA: TGTGCCAGCAGTTTAGGGGGAGGAGCTGAAGCTTTCTTT.

The V gene is TRBV13, the J gene TRBJ1-6; D is ambiguous. V was shortened by 1 base and J by 6 bases, with 16 bases between the two germline ends. The CDR3 has 17 residues. Per germline, CDR1 PRHDT and CDR2 FYEKMQ (reference sequence). The CDR3 nucleotides read TGTGCCAGCAGCTTAGAACCTCCCCCCGCGGGTAATTCACCCCTCCACTTT. The encoded protein is CASSLEPPPAGNSPLHF.

The chain couples TRBV30 to TRBJ1-5; D is uncertain. The V gene lost 1 base and the J gene lost 3 bases, with 7 bases spanning the gap. This CDR3 is 13 amino acids long. Germline CDR1 reads GTSNPN; CDR2 reads SVGIG (reference sequence). The DNA of the CDR3 is TGTGCCTGGAGTGCTCTCTCCAATCAGCCCCAGCATTTT. Translation gives CAWSALSNQPQHF. The full variable domain, with the rest looked up from reference TRBV30 and TRBJ1-5, is SQTIHQWPATLVQPVGSPLSLECTVEGTSNPNLYWYRQAAGRGLQLLFYSVGIGQISSEVPQNLSASRPQDRQFILSSKKLLLSDSGFYLCAWSALSNQPQHFGDGTRLSIL.

The J gene is TRBJ2-7, the V gene TRBV4-1; no clear D gene. The CDR3 sequence is 13 residues long. Germline loops: CDR1 MGHRA, CDR2 YSYEKL. Trimming cost V 4 bases and J 3 bases, with 10 bases left between them. CDR3 in amino acids: CASSLDPIYEQYF. The CDR3 region has the DNA TGCGCCAGCAGCCTAGACCCAATCTACGAGCAGTACTTC.

The chain combines TRBV6-5 with TRBJ1-4, with a weak D call TRBD1 (6 bases). The V gene lost 7 bases and the J gene lost 8 bases, with 17 bases spanning the gap. Germline-derived CDR1 and CDR2 are MNHEY and SVGAGI. CDR3 length equals 14 residues. The CDR3 DNA reads as TGTGCCAGCACCCCTAGTACAGGGACCGAAAAACTGTTTTTT. The encoded protein is CASTPSTGTEKLFF.

This clone was counted a single time. The chain employs TRBV21-1 and TRBJ1-6. TRBV21-1 is deemed a pseudogene. This CDR3 region has 16 residues. DNA for the CDR3: TGTGCCAGCAGACCCCCAACTCATGAGGAAAATTCACCCCTCCACTTT. It encodes CASRPPTHEENSPLHF.

This clone was counted between two and nine times. This chain links TRBV19 with TRBJ2-7, with a possible D match to TRBD2 (6 bases). From germline, CDR1 is LNHDA and CDR2 SQIVND (reference sequence). This CDR3 has 15 amino acids. The ends were cut back, 1 base at V and 2 bases at J, with 12 bases in the middle. The CDR3 is CASSIGSGGTYEQYF. DNA of the CDR3: TGTGCCAGTAGTATAGGGTCTGGCGGGACCTACGAGCAGTACTTC. The full variable domain, in which reference TRBV19 and TRBJ2-7 provide the parts outside the CDR3, is DGGITQSPKYLFRKEGQNVTLSCEQNLNHDAMYWYRQDPGQGLRLIYYSQIVNDFQKGDIAEGYSVSREKKESFPLTVTSAQKNPTAFYLCASSIGSGGTYEQYFGPGTRLTVT.

The chain links TRBV3-1 (or the pseudogene TRBV3-2) to TRBJ2-5; the D gene is possibly TRBD2 (6 bases). The CDR3 has 16 amino acids. With 2 bases removed from V and 5 bases from J, the gap between germline ends came to 18 bases. The germline gives CDR1 LGHDT, CDR2 YNNKEL (reference sequence). CDR3 nucleotide sequence: TGTGCCAGCAGCCAATTACTAGGGCCGAGCGGGGAGACCCAGTACTTC. Amino acids: CASSQLLGPSGETQYF.

The chain has TRBV5-5 and TRBJ1-6; D uncertain. The V and J ends lost 5 bases and 1 base respectively, with 10 bases between them. Per the germline V gene, CDR1 is SGHKS and CDR2 is YYEKEE (reference sequence). This CDR3 has 15 residues. The CDR3 region is CASRREGSYNSPLHF. The CDR3 nucleotides read TGTGCCAGCAGAAGGGAGGGATCCTATAATTCACCCCTCCACTTT.

This chain connects TRBV15 to TRBJ2-2; 9 nucleotides line up with TRBD2. This CDR3 is 15 amino acids long. V lost 10 bases and J lost 4; bases outside the gene matches: 10. CDR1 and CDR2 (germline): LNHNV, YYDKDF (reference sequence). Here the CDR3 DNA reads TGTGCCATCCGGGCCCGCGGGGGGGTCACCGGGGAGCTGTTTTTT. It is translated as CAIRARGGVTGELFF.

The chain links TRBV5-1 to TRBJ2-7; D ambiguous. Trimming cost V 4 bases and J 1 base, with 21 bases left between them. The CDR3 covers 17 residues. From germline, CDR1 is SGHRS and CDR2 YFSETQ. CDR3 coding DNA: TGCGCCAGCAGCCAAAAATGGGCCCCGAAGGTATCCTACGAGCAGTACTTC. It codes for CASSQKWAPKVSYEQYF.

The chain couples TRBV3-1 (or the pseudogene TRBV3-2) to TRBJ1-3; tentatively, D is TRBD1 (6 bases). Germline CDR1 reads LGHDT; CDR2 reads YNNKEL (reference sequence). Trimming cost V 1 base and J 3 bases, with 10 bases left between them. The CDR3 covers 15 residues. The CDR3 is CASSQGTDFGNTIYF. DNA for the CDR3: TGTGCCAGCAGCCAAGGGACAGACTTTGGAAACACCATATATTTT.

The genes are TRBV18 and TRBJ2-5, with unresolved D. The CDR3 is made up of 17 amino acids. CDR1 is KGHSH, CDR2 LQKENI, per germline. V dropped 0 bases and J dropped 0 bases, with 14 bases sitting between them. CDR3: CASSPPRFRTYQETQYF. The CDR3 DNA is TGTGCCAGCTCACCACCTCGGTTTCGCACGTACCAAGAGACCCAGTACTTC.

The J gene is TRBJ2-2, the V gene TRBV5-4; TRBD2 matches 8 bases. Looked up from germline, CDR1 is SGHNT and CDR2 is YYREEE (reference sequence). J was trimmed by 5 bases and V by 2 bases; bases with no gene match: 5. The CDR3 consists of 15 residues. This chain's CDR3 is CASSFLAGPTGELFF. Here the CDR3 DNA reads TGTGCCAGCAGCTTTTTAGCGGGACCTACCGGGGAGCTGTTTTTT.

In nucleotides, the CDR3 is TGTGCCAGCAGCCAGGGGACAGATTCCTACAATGAGCAGTTCTTC. This sequence encodes CASSQGTDSYNEQFF. This sequence joins TRBV7-6 and TRBJ2-1, with 7 bases matching TRBD1. Germline V gene lookup returns CDR1 SGHVS and CDR2 FNYEAQ. Losses at the gene ends were 5 bases for V and 1 base for J; bases not matched to a gene: 5. This CDR3 contains 15 residues. The variable domain in full, with the rest retrieved from reference TRBV7-6 and TRBJ2-1, is GAGVSQSPRYKVTKRGQDVALRCDPISGHVSLYWYRQALGQGPEFLTYFNYEAQQDKSGLPNDRFSAERPEGSISTLTIQRTEQRDSAMYRCASSQGTDSYNEQFFGPGTRLTVL.

This clone occurred once. The J gene is TRBJ2-5, the V gene TRBV5-4; 9 bases are shared with TRBD2. Germline CDR1 SGHNT, CDR2 YYREEE (reference sequence). The CDR3 sequence is 16 residues long. V was clipped by 0 bases and J by 1 base; unmatched bases: 4. CDR3 coding DNA: TGTGCCAGCAGCTTGGAGCTAGCGGGGATCCAAGAGACCCAGTACTTC. Translation: CASSLELAGIQETQYF.

The gene calls are TRBV11-2 and TRBJ2-4; TRBD1 matches at 7 bases. The CDR3 sequence is 17 residues long. Germline V gene sequence: CDR1 SGHAT, CDR2 FQNNGV. The trim removed 2 bases at V and 9 bases at J, leaving 16 bases unmatched. CDR3 coding DNA: TGTGCCAGCAGCTTAACTTGGTCAGGGGGTCCCATGGGCATTCAGTACTTC. Translation gives CASSLTWSGGPMGIQYF.

In this sample, this clone turned up a few times. The chain combines TRBV7-6 with TRBJ2-3; 7 bases match TRBD2. This CDR3 is 15 amino acids long. With 2 bases clipped from V and 0 bases from J, the junction kept 2 bases outside the gene matches. CDR1 and CDR2 (germline): SGHVS, FNYEAQ. CDR3 sequence: CASSLWGGSTDTQYF. CDR3 coding DNA: TGTGCCAGCAGCTTATGGGGGGGAAGCACAGATACGCAGTATTTT. The full variable domain, its missing parts supplied by reference TRBV7-6 and TRBJ2-3, is GAGVSQSPRYKVTKRGQDVALRCDPISGHVSLYWYRQALGQGPEFLTYFNYEAQQDKSGLPNDRFSAERPEGSISTLTIQRTEQRDSAMYRCASSLWGGSTDTQYFGPGTRLTVL.

The chain uses TRBV5-1 and TRBJ1-3; D is possibly TRBD1 (6 bases). CDR1 and CDR2 from the germline V gene are SGHRS and YFSETQ. The CDR3 contains 16 residues. Trimming pared 0 bases from V and 0 bases from J, leaving 10 bases between. CDR3 region: CASSLADRSSGNTIYF. CDR3 in DNA: TGCGCCAGCAGCTTGGCAGACAGGAGCTCTGGAAACACCATATATTTT.

The chain couples TRBV4-2 to TRBJ2-7, with no clear D. CDR1 LGHNA and CDR2 YNFKEQ come from the germline V gene. The CDR3 runs 17 residues. The V gene lost 6 bases and the J gene lost 3 bases, with 24 bases spanning the gap. The CDR3 nucleotides read TGTGCCAGCAGTCCCGCGCCTATCCTGACTCAGAACTACGAGCAGTACTTC. Protein: CASSPAPILTQNYEQYF.

The chain is built from TRBV29-1 and TRBJ1-1; TRBD1 agrees at 10 bases. The CDR3 runs 13 residues. The V gene end was trimmed by 3 bases and the J gene end by 3 bases; junction bases not matched to a gene: 1. Per germline, CDR1 SQVTM and CDR2 ANQGSEA. CDR3 DNA sequence: TGCAGCGTTGAGACAGGGGGCGACACTGAAGCTTTCTTT. Translating gives CSVETGGDTEAFF.

This sequence joins TRBV29-1 and TRBJ2-4, with a possible D match to TRBD1 (5 bases). Trimming left V 4 bases short and J 6 bases short, with 13 bases between. This CDR3 spans 13 amino acids. Germline V gene sequence: CDR1 SQVTM, CDR2 ANQGSEA. Here the CDR3 reads CSVGGQGGNIQYF. The CDR3 DNA reads TGCAGCGTTGGGGGCCAGGGCGGAAACATTCAGTACTTC.

The sample holds many counts of this clone. This sequence joins TRBV27 and TRBJ2-1, with TRBD2 matching over 9 bases. Germline V lookup: CDR1 MNHEY, CDR2 SMNVEV (reference sequence). J lost 3 bases, V lost 6 bases, and 6 bases had no gene match. This CDR3 spans 15 amino acids. CDR3 residues: CASSPSAGGYNEQFF. DNA of the CDR3: TGTGCCAGCAGCCCCTCAGCGGGGGGCTACAATGAGCAGTTCTTC.

The genes are TRBV7-2 and TRBJ1-2; 7 nucleotides match TRBD1. The CDR3 spans 14 residues. From germline, CDR1 is SGHTA and CDR2 FQGNSA. V gave up 1 base and J gave up 1 base; unmatched junction bases: 0. The CDR3 protein is CASSLGDSNYGYTF. In DNA form, the CDR3 reads TGTGCCAGCAGCTTAGGGGACAGTAACTATGGCTACACCTTC.

The chain combines TRBV19 with TRBJ1-2; D is unclear. The V gene lost 6 bases and the J gene lost 4 bases, with 9 bases spanning the gap. Germline V CDR1 and CDR2: LNHDA, SQIVND (reference sequence). The CDR3 has 12 amino acids. The CDR3 spells CASRIEAYGYTF. Written as DNA, the CDR3 is TGTGCCAGTAGAATTGAGGCCTATGGCTACACCTTC.

The chain has TRBV7-6 and TRBJ2-1, with D perhaps matching TRBD2 (6 bases). Trimming shortened V by 2 bases and J by 7 bases, and 18 bases separated the two germline ends. CDR1 is SGHVS and CDR2 is FNYEAQ in the germline V gene. This CDR3 is built from 16 residues. DNA for the CDR3: TGTGCCAGCAGCTTATTAGCCTACAACCGGGGGAATGAGCAGTTCTTC. Its protein product is CASSLLAYNRGNEQFF.